What follows is one TCR beta chain and its context. As yet, its antigen is unknown. Per germline, CDR1 LGHNA and CDR2 YNFKEQ. V lost 4 bases to trimming and J lost 1 base; unmatched junction nucleotides: 7. This CDR3 contains 15 residues. The data were obtained in a study of cytomegalovirus exposure and HLA in healthy donors. Study-wide context: Around 180 million T cells yielded 110 million or so unique TCR beta sequences in earlier analysis. Ancestry clustering placed 70% to 85% of several hundred genotyped donors in the Caucasian-associated cluster. Study results and limitations: In vitro testing confirmed a few CMV-associated chains as specific for CMV antigens. 87-base-pair reads could not separate some V segments, including TRBV6-2 and TRBV6-3.

Vbeta (60) and Jbeta (13) primers were used in the PCR. Generated by immunoSEQ multiplex PCR, the TCRdb table keeps only in-frame clones and is missing some. Of around 50,000 clones in the sample, roughly 72% were seen once. This TCR derives from a woman aged 45 to 65 in good health and CMV-seropositive. V gene TRBV4-2 combines with J gene TRBJ2-7; 7 bases fit TRBD2. The material sequenced was PBMCs. The CDR3 is CASSPPSGESYEQYF. The DNA for the CDR3 is TGTGCCAGCAGCCCTCCTAGCGGAGAATCCTACGAGCAGTACTTC.